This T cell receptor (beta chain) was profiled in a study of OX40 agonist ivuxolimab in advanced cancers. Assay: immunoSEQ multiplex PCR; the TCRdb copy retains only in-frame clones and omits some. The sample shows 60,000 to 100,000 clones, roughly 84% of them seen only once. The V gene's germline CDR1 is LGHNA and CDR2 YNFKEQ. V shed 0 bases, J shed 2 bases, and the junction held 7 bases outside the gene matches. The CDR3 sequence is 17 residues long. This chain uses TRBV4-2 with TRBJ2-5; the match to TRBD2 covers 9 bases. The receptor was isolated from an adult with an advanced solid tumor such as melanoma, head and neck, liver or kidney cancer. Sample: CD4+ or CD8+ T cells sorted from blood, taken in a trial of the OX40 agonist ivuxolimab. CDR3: CASSQDKRAGGQETQYF. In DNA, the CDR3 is TGTGCCAGCAGCCAAGATAAAAGGGCGGGAGGGCAAGAGACCCAGTACTTC.